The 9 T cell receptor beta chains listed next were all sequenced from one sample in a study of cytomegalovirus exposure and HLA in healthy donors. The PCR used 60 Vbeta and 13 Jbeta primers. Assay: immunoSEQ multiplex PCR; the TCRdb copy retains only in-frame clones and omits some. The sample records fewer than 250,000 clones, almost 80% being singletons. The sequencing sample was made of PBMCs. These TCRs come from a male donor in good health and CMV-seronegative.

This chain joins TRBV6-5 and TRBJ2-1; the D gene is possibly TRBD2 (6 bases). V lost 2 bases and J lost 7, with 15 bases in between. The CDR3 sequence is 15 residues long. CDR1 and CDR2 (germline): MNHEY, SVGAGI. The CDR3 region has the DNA TGTGCCAGCAGTTACCACCCTCTTCTAGCGAATGAGCAGTTCTTC. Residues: CASSYHPLLANEQFF.

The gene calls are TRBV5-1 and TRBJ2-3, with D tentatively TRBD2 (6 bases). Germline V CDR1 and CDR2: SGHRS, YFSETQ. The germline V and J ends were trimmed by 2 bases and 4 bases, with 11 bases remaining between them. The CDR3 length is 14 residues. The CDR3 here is CASSFRLDSDTQYF. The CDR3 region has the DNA TGCGCCAGCAGCTTTAGACTAGACTCAGATACGCAGTATTTT. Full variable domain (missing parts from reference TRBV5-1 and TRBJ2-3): KAGVTQTPRYLIKTRGQQVTLSCSPISGHRSVSWYQQTPGQGLQFLFEYFSETQRNKGNFPGRFSGRQFSNSRSEMNVSTLELGDSALYLCASSFRLDSDTQYFGPGTRLTVL.

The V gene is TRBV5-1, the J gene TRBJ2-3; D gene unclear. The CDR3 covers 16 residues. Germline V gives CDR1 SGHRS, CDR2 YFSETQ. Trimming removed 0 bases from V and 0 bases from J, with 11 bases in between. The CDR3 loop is CASSLAWAESTDTQYF. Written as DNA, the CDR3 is TGCGCCAGCAGCTTGGCCTGGGCAGAAAGCACAGATACGCAGTATTTT.

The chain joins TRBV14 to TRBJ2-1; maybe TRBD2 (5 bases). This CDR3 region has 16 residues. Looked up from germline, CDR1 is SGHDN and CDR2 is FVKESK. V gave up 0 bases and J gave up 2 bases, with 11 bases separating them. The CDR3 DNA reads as TGTGCCAGCAGCCAAGATCTAAGCGGACCCTACAATGAGCAGTTCTTC. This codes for CASSQDLSGPYNEQFF.

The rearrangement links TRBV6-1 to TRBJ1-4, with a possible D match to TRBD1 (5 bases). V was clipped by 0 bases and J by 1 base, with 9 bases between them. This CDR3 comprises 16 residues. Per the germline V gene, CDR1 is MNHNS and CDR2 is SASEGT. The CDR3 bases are TGTGCCAGCAGTGAAGCAGACAGCCTAACTAATGAAAAACTGTTTTTT. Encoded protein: CASSEADSLTNEKLFF.

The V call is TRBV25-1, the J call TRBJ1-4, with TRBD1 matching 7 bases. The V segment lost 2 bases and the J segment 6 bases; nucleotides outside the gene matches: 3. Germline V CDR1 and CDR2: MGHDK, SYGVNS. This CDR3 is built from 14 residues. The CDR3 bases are TGTGCCAGCAGTGAACCCAGGGGGTATGAAAAACTGTTTTTT. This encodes CASSEPRGYEKLFF.

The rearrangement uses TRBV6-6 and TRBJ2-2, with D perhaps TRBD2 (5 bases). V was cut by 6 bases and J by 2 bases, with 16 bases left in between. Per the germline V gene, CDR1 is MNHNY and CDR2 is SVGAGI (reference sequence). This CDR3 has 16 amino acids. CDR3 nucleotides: TGTGCCAGCAGCCGTATACTTACGGGAAACACCGGGGAGCTGTTTTTT. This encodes CASSRILTGNTGELFF.

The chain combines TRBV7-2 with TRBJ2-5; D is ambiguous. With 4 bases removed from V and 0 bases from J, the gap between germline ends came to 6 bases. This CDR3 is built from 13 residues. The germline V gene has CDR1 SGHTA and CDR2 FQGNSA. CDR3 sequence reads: CASSSTNQETQYF. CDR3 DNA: TGTGCCAGCAGCTCTACCAACCAAGAGACCCAGTACTTC.

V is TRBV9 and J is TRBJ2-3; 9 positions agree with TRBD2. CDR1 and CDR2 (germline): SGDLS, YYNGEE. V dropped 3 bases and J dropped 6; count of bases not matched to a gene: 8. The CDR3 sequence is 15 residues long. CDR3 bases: TGTGCCAGCAGCGATCTAGCGGGAAGTGAGGATACGCAGTATTTT. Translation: CASSDLAGSEDTQYF.